This T cell receptor beta chain was identified during a study of blood T cells in healthy people across ages. A second about 7 to 12 cycle PCR used barcoded and J-beta primers. Paired-end reads containing CDR3 totaled no fewer than 3 million for each sample. MiXCR, run by TCRdb on the 5' RACE reads, gives a single entry per CDR3 protein. The sample includes fewer than 900,000 distinct CDR3 sequences, 30% to 45% seen only once; the top ten take under 15%. V lost 3 bases and J 1 base, leaving 10 bases between the germline ends. This CDR3 contains 15 residues. Germline CDR1 reads ENHRY; CDR2 reads SYGVKD.

Sequences were obtained from blood. This chain uses TRBV10-3 with TRBJ2-1; perhaps TRBD2 as D (6 bases). The clonotype originates from a man aged 18 to 29 in good health. CDR3 nucleotide sequence: TGTGCCATCAGTGACGGCGGGATTTCCTACAATGAGCAGTTCTTC. Its translation: CAISDGGISYNEQFF.